This T cell receptor (beta chain) derives from a study of human T cells and chemical hapten exposure. Study-level information: Per-sample TCR yield variability stemmed mainly from small pooled library volume differences.

TCRdb itself ran the RACE reads through MiXCR, one entry per CDR3 protein. The sample has about 360,000 distinct CDR3 sequences; nearly 5% are singletons. In germline, CDR1 is SQVTM, CDR2 ANQGSEA. V was pared by 7 bases and J by 6 bases, with 14 bases between. The CDR3 is 12 residues long. This clonotype was picked up many times. The time point: patch test 1, 2 weeks after DPC sensitization. Noted treatment: therapeutic diphenylcyclopropenone sensitization with weekly scalp DPC. The total RNA was obtained from whole blood that was not fractionated. The chain is built from TRBV29-1 and TRBJ2-3; no reliable D call. This clonotype was sampled from a woman aged 50 to 60 with alopecia areata. Some clones in this sample may be carry-over from other donors' samples. The sequencing here drew on whole blood, taken in connection with sensitization to the hapten diphenylcyclopropenone (DPC). CDR3 region: CSAPVVSDTQYF. In DNA form, the CDR3 reads TGCAGCGCTCCGGTGGTGTCGGATACGCAGTATTTT.